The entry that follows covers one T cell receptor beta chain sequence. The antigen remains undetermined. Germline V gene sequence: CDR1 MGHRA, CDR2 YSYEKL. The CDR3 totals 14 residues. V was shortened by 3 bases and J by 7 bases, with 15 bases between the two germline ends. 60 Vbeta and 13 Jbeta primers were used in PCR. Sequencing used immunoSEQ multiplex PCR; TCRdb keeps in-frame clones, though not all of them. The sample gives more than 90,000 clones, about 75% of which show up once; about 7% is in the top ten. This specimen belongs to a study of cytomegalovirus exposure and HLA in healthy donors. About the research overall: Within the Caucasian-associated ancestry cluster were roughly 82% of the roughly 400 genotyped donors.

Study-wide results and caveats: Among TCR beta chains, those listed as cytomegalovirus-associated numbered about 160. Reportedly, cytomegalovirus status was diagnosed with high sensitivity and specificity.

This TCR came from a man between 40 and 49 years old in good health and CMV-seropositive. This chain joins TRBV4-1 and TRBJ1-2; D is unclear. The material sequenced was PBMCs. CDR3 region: CASSQSEVLPGYTF. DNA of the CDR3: TGCGCCAGCAGCCAGAGTGAGGTCCTACCTGGCTACACCTTC.